Presented here are 25 T cell receptor beta chains from one specimen sequenced in a study of blood T cell repertoires in COVID-19. Using immunoSEQ multiplex PCR, the repertoire was profiled, and TCRdb retains in-frame clones only, with some absent. The sample holds approximately 160,000 clones; around 80% are singletons and the top ten take roughly 19%. Sample: peripheral blood. Receptors originate from a woman of 80 years or more with acute or convalescent COVID-19.

This clone was recorded a few times. The chain combines TRBV28 with TRBJ1-3; 7 bases map to TRBD1. CDR3 length: 15 amino acids. Germline CDR1 and CDR2: MDHEN and SYDVKM. V lost 6 bases, J lost 0 bases, and 5 bases stayed unmatched. The CDR3 loop is CASRSGQFSGNTIYF. CDR3 in DNA: TGTGCCAGCAGGTCGGGACAGTTCTCTGGAAACACCATATATTTT.

This chain links TRBV2 with TRBJ2-3; maybe TRBD2 (7 bases). Germline CDR1 SNHLY, CDR2 FYNNEI. CDR3 length equals 16 residues. V was cut by 2 bases and J by 0 bases, with 12 bases left in between. The CDR3 DNA reads TGTGCCAGCAGTGAACGGGGGGCCACTAGCACAGATACGCAGTATTTT. Protein: CASSERGATSTDTQYF.

The chain uses TRBV30 and TRBJ1-5; D gene unclear. This CDR3 comprises 12 residues. V was clipped by 1 base and J by 9 bases, with 10 bases between them. Per germline, CDR1 GTSNPN and CDR2 SVGIG (reference sequence). The CDR3 is CAWSGAAGPQHF. The DNA for the CDR3 is TGTGCCTGGAGTGGGGCTGCTGGGCCCCAGCATTTT.

The chain joins TRBV5-1 to TRBJ2-1; TRBD2 matches at 11 bases. V lost 4 bases, J lost 4 bases, and 10 bases stayed unmatched. This CDR3 region has 17 residues. Germline lookup yields CDR1 SGHRS and CDR2 YFSETQ. CDR3 in DNA: TGCGCCAGCAGCCCGGGGGCACTAGCGGGAGCTTACAATGAGCAGTTCTTC. Translation gives CASSPGALAGAYNEQFF. The full variable domain, with the rest looked up from reference TRBV5-1 and TRBJ2-1, is KAGVTQTPRYLIKTRGQQVTLSCSPISGHRSVSWYQQTPGQGLQFLFEYFSETQRNKGNFPGRFSGRQFSNSRSEMNVSTLELGDSALYLCASSPGALAGAYNEQFFGPGTRLTVL.

The rearrangement joins TRBV4-1 to TRBJ2-7; a weak D match, TRBD1 (5 bases). Per the germline V gene, CDR1 is MGHRA and CDR2 is YSYEKL. Trimming stripped 0 bases from V and 2 bases from J, with 11 bases between. The CDR3 has 15 residues. CDR3 sequence reads: CASSQDPGNTYEQYF. CDR3 nucleotides: TGCGCCAGCAGCCAAGATCCAGGGAACACCTACGAGCAGTACTTC.

The chain uses TRBV27 and TRBJ1-1, with unresolved D. The CDR3 runs 13 residues. CDR1 and CDR2 (germline): MNHEY, SMNVEV (reference sequence). V shed 2 bases and J shed 1 base, with 5 bases lying between them. The CDR3 spells CASSLRGNTEAFF. The CDR3 nucleotides read TGTGCCAGCAGTTTACGGGGGAACACTGAAGCTTTCTTT.

This sequence joins TRBV11-2 and TRBJ2-5; 11 bases are shared with TRBD2. The germline gives CDR1 SGHAT, CDR2 FQNNGV. The CDR3 loop spans 14 amino acids. With V trimmed by 5 bases and J by 4 bases, 3 bases remained unmatched. The CDR3 region has the DNA TGTGCCAGCAGCCGGGGGACTAGCGGAGAGACCCAGTACTTC. Its protein product is CASSRGTSGETQYF.

The rearrangement uses TRBV28 and TRBJ1-2; D might be TRBD1 (5 bases). From germline, CDR1 is MDHEN and CDR2 SYDVKM. This CDR3 has 13 residues. Trimming pared 7 bases from V and 1 base from J, leaving 10 bases between. DNA for the CDR3: TGTGCCAGCAACAAAAGGGGTAACTATGGCTACACCTTC. It encodes CASNKRGNYGYTF.

V and J are TRBV2 and TRBJ2-2; TRBD2 might be the D (6 bases). The germline CDR1 and CDR2 sequences are SNHLY and FYNNEI. CDR3 length: 14 amino acids. The V end lost 10 bases, the J end lost 2 bases, and 14 bases lay between the germline ends. The CDR3 loop reads CATGGGLNTGELFF. The CDR3 DNA follows: TGTGCCACTGGAGGAGGGCTAAACACCGGGGAGCTGTTTTTT.

The count of this clone is one. The chain employs TRBV18 and TRBJ1-2, with 7 nucleotides matching TRBD1. This CDR3 contains 16 residues. Per the germline V gene, CDR1 is KGHSH and CDR2 is LQKENI. V shed 3 bases, J shed 2 bases, and the junction held 9 bases outside the gene matches. CDR3 loop: CASSPETGTKNYGYTF. The CDR3 nucleotides read TGTGCCAGCTCACCGGAGACAGGGACAAAAAACTATGGCTACACCTTC.

The chain uses TRBV3-1 (or the pseudogene TRBV3-2) and TRBJ2-1, with 9 bases that match TRBD2. This CDR3 region has 16 residues. From germline, CDR1 is LGHDT and CDR2 YNNKEL (reference sequence). The V segment lost 1 base and the J segment 8 bases; nucleotides outside the gene matches: 9. CDR3 sequence reads: CASSQGKRGAVDEQFF. The CDR3 DNA is TGTGCCAGCAGCCAAGGCAAGCGGGGGGCCGTGGATGAGCAGTTCTTC.

This chain joins TRBV6-5 and TRBJ1-4; D is perhaps TRBD1 (5 bases). In germline, CDR1 is MNHEY, CDR2 SVGAGI. Trimming cost V 0 bases and J 8 bases, with 13 bases left between them. This CDR3 region has 15 residues. This CDR3 reads CASSYSFGKGEKLFF. CDR3 sequence (DNA): TGTGCCAGCAGTTACTCGTTTGGAAAGGGGGAAAAACTGTTTTTT.

The CDR3 region has the DNA TGTGCCAGCAGCGTAGTAGGACAGTCGACCGGGGAGCTGTTTTTT. Its protein product is CASSVVGQSTGELFF. The chain carries TRBV9 and TRBJ2-2; D perhaps matches TRBD1 (6 bases). Germline CDR1 reads SGDLS; CDR2 reads YYNGEE. CDR3 length equals 15 residues. V dropped 0 bases and J dropped 5 bases, with 11 bases sitting between them.

This CDR3 reads CASSYYPPVTYEQYF. CDR3 nucleotides: TGTGCCAGCAGTTACTATCCCCCGGTAACCTACGAGCAGTACTTC. The chain joins TRBV6-5 to TRBJ2-7; D unresolved. V was clipped by 1 base and J by 2 bases, with 12 bases between them. CDR3 size: 15 residues. Germline assignment: CDR1 MNHEY and CDR2 SVGAGI.

The DNA of the CDR3 is TGTGCCATCAGTGAATCCGGACAGAGGAACACTGAAGCTTTCTTT. This sequence encodes CAISESGQRNTEAFF. The V gene is TRBV10-3, the J gene TRBJ1-1, with D tentatively TRBD1 (6 bases). CDR1 ENHRY and CDR2 SYGVKD come from the germline V gene. Deletions cut 3 bases from V and 1 base from J, with 12 bases between. This CDR3 contains 15 residues.

The chain carries TRBV5-8 and TRBJ1-2, with a weak D call TRBD1 (5 bases). The CDR3 sequence is 15 residues long. Germline V gene data show CDR1 as SGHTS and CDR2 as YDEGEE. V was cut by 0 bases and J by 6 bases, with 15 bases left in between. Written as DNA, the CDR3 is TGTGCCAGCAGCTTGGTTGCCAGACAGCGCAATGGCTACACCTTC. Protein: CASSLVARQRNGYTF.

The chain is built from TRBV4-2 and TRBJ1-6, with 9 bases fitting TRBD1. CDR3 length equals 16 residues. Trimming took 4 bases from V and 9 from J; bases not matched to a gene: 10. CDR1 and CDR2 from the germline V gene are LGHNA and YNFKEQ. CDR3 sequence reads: CASSLGGTGSFSPLHF. As DNA, the CDR3 is TGTGCCAGCAGCCTGGGGGGGACAGGGAGTTTTTCACCCCTCCACTTT.

V usage is TRBV4-3 and J usage is TRBJ1-1; D might be TRBD1 (5 bases). Germline CDR1 and CDR2: LGHNA and YSLEER. V was clipped by 6 bases and J by 5 bases, with 10 bases between them. The CDR3 has 12 residues. The CDR3, as DNA: TGCGCCAGCAGATCCGGGGGGACTGAAGCTTTCTTT. Its translation: CASRSGGTEAFF.

V is TRBV3-1 (or the pseudogene TRBV3-2) and J is TRBJ2-5; 8 bases are shared with TRBD2. Germline CDR1 reads LGHDT; CDR2 reads YNNKEL (reference sequence). Unmatched junction bases numbered 9, after V lost 1 base and J lost 5 bases. The CDR3 length is 16 residues. This CDR3 reads CASSQVSGSSGETQYF. The CDR3, as DNA: TGTGCCAGCAGCCAAGTCAGCGGGAGTTCTGGGGAGACCCAGTACTTC.

The CDR3 DNA reads TGTGCCAGCAGCCAACATGCAGGGGGCTCCTACAATGAGCAGTTCTTC. It translates to CASSQHAGGSYNEQFF. The chain couples TRBV4-2 to TRBJ2-1; 7 bases map to TRBD1. The CDR3 covers 16 residues. Trimming at V came to 2 bases and at J to 0 bases, leaving 4 bases not matched to a gene. Germline loops: CDR1 LGHNA, CDR2 YNFKEQ.

V is TRBV5-1 and J is TRBJ2-3; weak D call: TRBD2 (6 bases). V dropped 2 bases and J dropped 0 bases, with 22 bases sitting between them. CDR1 SGHRS and CDR2 YFSETQ come from the germline V gene. CDR3 length equals 19 residues. The CDR3 bases are TGCGCCAGCAGCTTCTTATCGTTGGGACTCTTTACTAGCACAGATACGCAGTATTTT. Its translation: CASSFLSLGLFTSTDTQYF. Combining the CDR3 with reference TRBV5-1 and TRBJ2-3 gives the whole variable domain KAGVTQTPRYLIKTRGQQVTLSCSPISGHRSVSWYQQTPGQGLQFLFEYFSETQRNKGNFPGRFSGRQFSNSRSEMNVSTLELGDSALYLCASSFLSLGLFTSTDTQYFGPGTRLTVL.

The V call is TRBV18, the J call TRBJ1-3; possibly TRBD1 for D (5 bases). CDR1 and CDR2 (germline): KGHSH, LQKENI. The CDR3 contains 14 residues. Trimming shortened V by 3 bases and J by 4 bases, and 10 bases separated the two germline ends. CDR3 sequence (DNA): TGTGCCAGCTCACCGGACATCCTCGGAAACACCATATATTTT. This encodes CASSPDILGNTIYF.

This clone occurred once. V usage is TRBV6-2 or TRBV6-3 and J usage is TRBJ2-1; TRBD2 aligns across 11 bases. The V and J ends lost 1 base and 0 bases, in that order; junction bases with no gene match: 11. Germline-derived CDR1 and CDR2 are MNHEY and SVGEGT. The CDR3 is made up of 20 amino acids. CDR3 nucleotide sequence: TGTGCCAGCAGTTACTGGGCTAGCGGGGGGCGATGGAGCTCCTACAATGAGCAGTTCTTC. It encodes CASSYWASGGRWSSYNEQFF.

This clone showed up just once. The rearrangement joins TRBV5-1 to TRBJ2-7, with 9 positions matching TRBD1. The CDR3 has 13 residues. After removal of 2 bases from V and 5 bases from J, the junction contained 2 bases not matched to a gene. From germline, CDR1 is SGHRS and CDR2 YFSETQ. CDR3 amino acids: CASSFGTGNEQYF. The CDR3, as DNA: TGCGCCAGCAGCTTCGGGACAGGGAACGAGCAGTACTTC.

The chain uses TRBV9 and TRBJ2-7; 9 positions match TRBD1. Trimming cost V 0 bases and J 6 bases; bases outside gene matches: 7. The CDR3 extends over 15 amino acids. Germline lookup yields CDR1 SGDLS and CDR2 YYNGEE. CDR3 nucleotide sequence: TGTGCCAGCAGCGTAGGCGGGACAGGGTCGTTCGAGCAGTACTTC. It yields the protein CASSVGGTGSFEQYF. The variable domain in full, with the rest retrieved from reference TRBV9 and TRBJ2-7, is DSGVTQTPKHLITATGQRVTLRCSPRSGDLSVYWYQQSLDQGLQFLIQYYNGEERAKGNILERFSAQQFPDLHSELNLSSLELGDSALYFCASSVGGTGSFEQYFGPGTRLTVT.